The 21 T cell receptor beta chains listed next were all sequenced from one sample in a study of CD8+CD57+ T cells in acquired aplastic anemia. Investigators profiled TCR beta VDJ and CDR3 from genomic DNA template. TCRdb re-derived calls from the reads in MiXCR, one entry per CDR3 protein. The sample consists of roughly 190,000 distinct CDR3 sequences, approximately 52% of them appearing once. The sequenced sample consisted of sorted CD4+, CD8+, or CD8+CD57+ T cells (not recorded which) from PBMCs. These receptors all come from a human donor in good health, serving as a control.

The CDR3 here is CASSVVSQTTDTQYF. CDR3 DNA: TGTGCCAGCAGCGTAGTGTCCCAGACCACAGATACGCAGTATTTT. J is TRBJ2-3 and V is TRBV9; D unclear. V was cut by 0 bases and J by 2 bases, with 10 bases left in between. Germline CDR1 SGDLS, CDR2 YYNGEE. There are 15 residues in the CDR3.

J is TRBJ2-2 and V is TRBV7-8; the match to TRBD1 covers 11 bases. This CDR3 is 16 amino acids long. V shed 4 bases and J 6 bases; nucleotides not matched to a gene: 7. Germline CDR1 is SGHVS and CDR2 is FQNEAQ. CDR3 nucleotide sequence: TGTGCCAGCAGCTCGCCTGGACAGGGGGCAGCCGGGGAGCTGTTTTTT. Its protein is CASSSPGQGAAGELFF.

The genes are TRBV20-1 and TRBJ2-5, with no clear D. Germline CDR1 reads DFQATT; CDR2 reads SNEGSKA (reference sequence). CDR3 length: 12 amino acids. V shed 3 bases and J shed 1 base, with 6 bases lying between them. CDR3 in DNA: TGCAGTGCTAGTTTTCGCCAAGAGACCCAGTACTTC. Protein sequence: CSASFRQETQYF.

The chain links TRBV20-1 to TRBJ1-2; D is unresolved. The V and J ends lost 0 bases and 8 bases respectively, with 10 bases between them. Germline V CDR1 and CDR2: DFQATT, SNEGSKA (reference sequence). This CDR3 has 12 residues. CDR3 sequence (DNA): TGCAGTGCTAGAGACTTGGGTGTCGGCTACACCTTC. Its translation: CSARDLGVGYTF.

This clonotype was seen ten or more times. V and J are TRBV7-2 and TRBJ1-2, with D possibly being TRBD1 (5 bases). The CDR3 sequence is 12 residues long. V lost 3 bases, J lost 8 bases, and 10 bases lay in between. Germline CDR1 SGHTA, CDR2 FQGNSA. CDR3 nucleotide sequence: TGTGCCAGCAGCTTTCAATGGGGCGGCTACACCTTC. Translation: CASSFQWGGYTF. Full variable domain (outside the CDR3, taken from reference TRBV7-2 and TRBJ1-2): GAGVSQSPSNKVTEKGKDVELRCDPISGHTALYWYRQSLGQGLEFLIYFQGNSAPDKSGLPSDRFSAERTGGSVSTLTIQRTQQEDSAVYLCASSFQWGGYTFGSGTRLTVV.

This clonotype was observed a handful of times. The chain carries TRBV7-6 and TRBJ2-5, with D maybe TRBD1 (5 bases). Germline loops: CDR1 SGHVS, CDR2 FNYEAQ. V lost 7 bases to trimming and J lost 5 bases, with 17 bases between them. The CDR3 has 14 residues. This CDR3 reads CASISQGLVETQYF. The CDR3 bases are TGTGCCAGCATTAGTCAGGGTCTTGTGGAGACCCAGTACTTC. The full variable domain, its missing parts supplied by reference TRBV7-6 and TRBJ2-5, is GAGVSQSPRYKVTKRGQDVALRCDPISGHVSLYWYRQALGQGPEFLTYFNYEAQQDKSGLPNDRFSAERPEGSISTLTIQRTEQRDSAMYRCASISQGLVETQYFGPGTRLLVL.

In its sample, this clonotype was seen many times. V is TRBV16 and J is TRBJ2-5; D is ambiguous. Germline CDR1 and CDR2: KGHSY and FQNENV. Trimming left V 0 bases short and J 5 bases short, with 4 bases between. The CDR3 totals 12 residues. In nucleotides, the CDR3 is TGTGCCAGCAGCCAATCGGCCGAGACCCAGTACTTC. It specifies CASSQSAETQYF.

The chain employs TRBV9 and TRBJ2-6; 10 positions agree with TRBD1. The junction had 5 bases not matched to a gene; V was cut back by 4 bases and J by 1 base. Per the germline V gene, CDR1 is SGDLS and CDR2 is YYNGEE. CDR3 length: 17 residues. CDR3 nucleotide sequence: TGTGCCAGCAGCCTCCGGGACAGGGGTTCTGGGGCCAACGTCCTGACTTTC. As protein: CASSLRDRGSGANVLTF.

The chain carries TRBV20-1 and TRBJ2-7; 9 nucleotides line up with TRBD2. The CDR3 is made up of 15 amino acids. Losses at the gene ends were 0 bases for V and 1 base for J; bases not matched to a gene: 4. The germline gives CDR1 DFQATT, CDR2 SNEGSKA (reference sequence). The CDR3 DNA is TGCAGTGCTAGAGATACAGCGGGGGGTTCCTACGAGCAGTACTTC. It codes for CSARDTAGGSYEQYF.

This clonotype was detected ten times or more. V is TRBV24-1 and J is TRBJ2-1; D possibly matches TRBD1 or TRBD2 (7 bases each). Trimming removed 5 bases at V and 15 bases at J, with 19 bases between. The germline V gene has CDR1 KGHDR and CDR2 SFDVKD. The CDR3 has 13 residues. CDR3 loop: CATSGRGGGAPFF. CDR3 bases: TGTGCCACCAGTGGCCGGGGAGGGGGCGCCCCGTTCTTC.

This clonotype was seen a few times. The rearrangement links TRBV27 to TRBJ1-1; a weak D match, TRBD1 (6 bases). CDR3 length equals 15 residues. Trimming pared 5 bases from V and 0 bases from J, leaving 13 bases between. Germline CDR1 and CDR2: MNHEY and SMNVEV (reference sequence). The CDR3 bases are TGTGCCAGCAGTCTCAGGACAGTCATGAACACTGAAGCTTTCTTT. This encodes CASSLRTVMNTEAFF.

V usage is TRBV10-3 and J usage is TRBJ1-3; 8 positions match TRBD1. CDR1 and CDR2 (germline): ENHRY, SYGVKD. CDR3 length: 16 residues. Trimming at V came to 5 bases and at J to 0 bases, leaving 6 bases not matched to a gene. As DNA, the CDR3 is TGTGCCATCAGTAAAACAGGGGGTAACTCTGGAAACACCATATATTTT. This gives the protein CAISKTGGNSGNTIYF.

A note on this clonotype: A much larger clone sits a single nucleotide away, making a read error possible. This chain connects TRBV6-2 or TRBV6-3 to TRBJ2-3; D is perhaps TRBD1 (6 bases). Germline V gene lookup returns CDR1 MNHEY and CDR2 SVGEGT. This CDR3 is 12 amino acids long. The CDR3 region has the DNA TGTGCCAGCAGTGACAGGAGTGCCCATCCCGATTTT. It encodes CASSDRSAHPDF.

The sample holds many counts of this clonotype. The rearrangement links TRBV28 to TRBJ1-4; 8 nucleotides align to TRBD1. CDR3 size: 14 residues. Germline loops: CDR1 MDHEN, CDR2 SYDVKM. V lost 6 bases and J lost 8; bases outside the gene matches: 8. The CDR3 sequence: CASSRTGSGEKLFF. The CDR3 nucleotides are TGTGCCAGCAGCCGGACAGGGTCTGGAGAAAAACTGTTTTTT.

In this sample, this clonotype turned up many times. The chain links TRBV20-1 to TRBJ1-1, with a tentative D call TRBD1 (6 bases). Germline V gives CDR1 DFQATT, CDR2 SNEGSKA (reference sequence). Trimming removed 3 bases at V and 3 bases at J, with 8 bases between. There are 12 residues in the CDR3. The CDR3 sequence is CSARRQDTEAFF. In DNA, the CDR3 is TGCAGTGCTAGGAGACAGGACACTGAAGCTTTCTTT.

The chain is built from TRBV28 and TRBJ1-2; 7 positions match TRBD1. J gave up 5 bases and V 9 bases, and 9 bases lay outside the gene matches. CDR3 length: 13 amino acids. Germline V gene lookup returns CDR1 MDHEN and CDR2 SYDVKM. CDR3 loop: CASIPGTAYGYTF. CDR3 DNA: TGTGCCAGTATACCCGGGACAGCGTATGGCTACACCTTC.

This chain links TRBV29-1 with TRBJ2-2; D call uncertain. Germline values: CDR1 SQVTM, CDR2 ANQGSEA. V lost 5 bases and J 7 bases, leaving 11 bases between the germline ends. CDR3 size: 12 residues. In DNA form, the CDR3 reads TGCAGCGTTAGAGATGGTTTCGGGGAGCTGTTTTTT. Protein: CSVRDGFGELFF.

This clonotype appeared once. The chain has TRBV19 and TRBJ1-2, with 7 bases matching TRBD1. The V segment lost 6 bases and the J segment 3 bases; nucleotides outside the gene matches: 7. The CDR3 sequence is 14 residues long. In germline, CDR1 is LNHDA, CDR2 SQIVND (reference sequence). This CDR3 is CASRQDRTYYGYTF. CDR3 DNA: TGTGCCAGTAGACAGGACAGGACCTACTATGGCTACACCTTC.

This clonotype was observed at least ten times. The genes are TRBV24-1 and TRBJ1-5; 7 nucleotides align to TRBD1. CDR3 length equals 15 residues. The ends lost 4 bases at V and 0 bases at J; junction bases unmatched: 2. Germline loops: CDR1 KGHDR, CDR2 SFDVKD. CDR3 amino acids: CATSEGQFSNQPQHF. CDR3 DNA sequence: TGTGCCACCAGTGAGGGACAGTTTAGCAATCAGCCCCAGCATTTT.

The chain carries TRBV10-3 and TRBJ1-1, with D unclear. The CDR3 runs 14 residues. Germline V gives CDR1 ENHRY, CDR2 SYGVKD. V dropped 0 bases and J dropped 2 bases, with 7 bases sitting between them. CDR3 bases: TGTGCCATCAGTGAGTCTCGGGGAAACACTGAAGCTTTCTTT. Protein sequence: CAISESRGNTEAFF.

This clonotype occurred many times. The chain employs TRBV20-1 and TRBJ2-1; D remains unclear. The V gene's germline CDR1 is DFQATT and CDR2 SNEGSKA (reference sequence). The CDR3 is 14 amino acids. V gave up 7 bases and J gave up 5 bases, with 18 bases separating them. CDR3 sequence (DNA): TGCAGTGTTAGTAAGGGCCCATGGAACAATGAGCAGTTCTTC. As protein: CSVSKGPWNNEQFF.